These 5 T cell receptor beta chains originate from one sample sequenced in a study of shared clonotypes between healthy human individuals. Sequencing was performed with immunoSEQ multiplex PCR; in TCRdb, only in-frame clones are kept and a portion is missing. Of about 2,500,000 clones in the sample, approximately 92% were seen once. The sequencing sample was made of naive CD4+ T cells sorted from blood. Regarding subset: CD45RA+ positively selected. These receptors originate from a man between 18 and 35 years old in good health.

The chain links TRBV6-5 to TRBJ2-7; TRBD2 matches at 12 bases. From germline, CDR1 is MNHEY and CDR2 SVGAGI. V lost 5 bases, J lost 3 bases, and 5 bases stayed unmatched. The CDR3 is made up of 15 amino acids. For the CDR3, the DNA is TGTGCCAGCAGTCGACCTAGCGGGAGGGTCTACGAGCAGTACTTC. This translates into CASSRPSGRVYEQYF.

This CDR3 is CASSGGAGGSEQYF. The CDR3 nucleotides read TGTGCCAGCAGCGGGGGAGCGGGAGGATCCGAGCAGTACTTC. This chain uses TRBV7-2 with TRBJ2-7; 9 bases agree with TRBD2. The CDR3 has 14 amino acids. CDR1 SGHTA and CDR2 FQGNSA come from the germline V gene. Losses at the gene ends were 5 bases for V and 6 bases for J; bases not matched to a gene: 8. The whole variable domain, filled in from reference TRBV7-2 and TRBJ2-7, reads GAGVSQSPSNKVTEKGKDVELRCDPISGHTALYWYRQSLGQGLEFLIYFQGNSAPDKSGLPSDRFSAERTGGSVSTLTIQRTQQEDSAVYLCASSGGAGGSEQYFGPGTRLTVT.

The chain joins TRBV11-2 to TRBJ2-1; 12 bases map to TRBD2. The CDR3 runs to 19 residues. Germline CDR1 and CDR2: SGHAT and FQNNGV. Losses at the gene ends were 1 base for V and 1 base for J; bases not matched to a gene: 8. CDR3 bases: TGTGCCAGCAGCTTAGGTCTAGCGGGGGGGCCTAGGTCCTACAATGAGCAGTTCTTC. It is translated as CASSLGLAGGPRSYNEQFF.

V usage is TRBV6-5 and J usage is TRBJ2-5; tentative D call: TRBD1 (6 bases). With the DNA end fitting TRBJ2-7 better, the J assignment may be wrong. The germline CDR1 and CDR2 sequences are MNHEY and SVGAGI. The CDR3 is 15 amino acids. This CDR3 reads CASSYSGQFLYEQYF. The CDR3 nucleotides read TGTGCCAGCAGTTACTCCGGACAGTTCCTCTACGAGCAGTACTTC.

The sample holds one count of this clone. The V call is TRBV30, the J call TRBJ1-6; D is unresolved. The CDR3 is 13 residues long. CDR1 GTSNPN and CDR2 SVGIG come from the germline V gene (reference sequence). Trimming removed 4 bases at V and 8 bases at J, with 12 bases between. CDR3 sequence reads: CAWKGKAHSPLHF. DNA of the CDR3: TGTGCCTGGAAGGGTAAAGCTCATTCACCCCTCCACTTT.